Shown below are 17 T cell receptor beta chains from a single sample sequenced in a study of blood T cell repertoires in COVID-19 (dated by TCRdb to the early 2020s). The method behind the library was the immunoSEQ multiplex PCR assay. Not all clones reach the TCRdb copy of this immuneACCESS table, which keeps in-frame sequences only. Checked studies attribute under half of the gap to unresolved V genes and leave the rest unexplained. This sample has approximately 100,000 clones in its table, and around 85% of those were observed once. The leading ten clones occupy around 12% of the sample. What was sequenced was peripheral blood. The receptors here all came from a human donor in a cohort sampled during active COVID-19.

The chain couples TRBV15 to TRBJ2-1, with D perhaps matching TRBD2 (6 bases). This CDR3 has 12 amino acids. V was shortened by 1 base and J by 10 bases, with 8 bases between the two germline ends. CDR1 LNHNV and CDR2 YYDKDF come from the germline V gene (reference sequence). The CDR3 DNA is TGTGCCACCAGCAGAGGAGGAGGGGAGCAGTTCTTC. This sequence encodes CATSRGGGEQFF. The whole variable domain, remainder taken from reference TRBV15 and TRBJ2-1, is DAMVIQNPRYQVTQFGKPVTLSCSQTLNHNVMYWYQQKSSQAPKLLFHYYDKDFNNEADTPDNFQSRRPNTSFCFLDIRSPGLGDTAMYLCATSRGGGEQFFGPGTRLTVL.

The CDR3 nucleotides read TGTGCCAGCAGCTTAGATGGGGACAGACCATACGAGCAGTACTTC. Its translation: CASSLDGDRPYEQYF. The rearrangement joins TRBV7-9 to TRBJ2-7, with TRBD1 identical over 7 bases. Trimming removed 1 base from V and 4 bases from J; junction bases left unmatched: 7. CDR1 SEHNR and CDR2 FQNEAQ come from the germline V gene (reference sequence). The CDR3 extends over 15 amino acids.

The chain is built from TRBV5-1 and TRBJ2-1; TRBD1 agrees at 7 bases. The CDR3 totals 15 residues. CDR1 is SGHRS and CDR2 is YFSETQ in the germline V gene. The trim removed 3 bases at V and 7 bases at J, leaving 10 bases unmatched. The CDR3 protein is CASSSDRVHRNEQFF. The CDR3 nucleotides read TGCGCCAGCAGCTCTGACAGGGTACACCGAAATGAGCAGTTCTTC.

The chain has TRBV4-2 and TRBJ2-7; a weak D match, TRBD2 (6 bases). The CDR3 loop spans 14 amino acids. V dropped 0 bases and J dropped 3 bases, with 9 bases sitting between them. Germline V gene data show CDR1 as LGHNA and CDR2 as YNFKEQ. In nucleotides, the CDR3 is TGTGCCAGCAGCCAAGATTTCGGGGGCTACGAGCAGTACTTC. Amino acids: CASSQDFGGYEQYF.

The V call is TRBV6-5, the J call TRBJ1-5; D possibly corresponds to TRBD1 (5 bases). The CDR3 runs 13 residues. Germline CDR1 and CDR2: MNHEY and SVGAGI. V shed 11 bases and J shed 4 bases, with 15 bases lying between them. This CDR3 is CASQPYRNQPQHF. In DNA form, the CDR3 reads TGTGCCTCACAACCGTACAGGAATCAGCCCCAGCATTTT.

J is TRBJ1-1 and V is TRBV6-1; possibly TRBD1 for D (5 bases). Germline V gene sequence: CDR1 MNHNS, CDR2 SASEGT. This CDR3 is 13 amino acids long. Trimming cost V 2 bases and J 4 bases, with 8 bases left between them. The CDR3 reads CASSETDITEAFF. As DNA, the CDR3 is TGTGCCAGCAGTGAAACGGACATCACTGAAGCTTTCTTT.

The chain couples TRBV7-8 to TRBJ1-1; D remains unclear. In germline, CDR1 is SGHVS, CDR2 FQNEAQ. Trimming left V 3 bases short and J 3 bases short, with 8 bases between. The CDR3 is 13 amino acids. CDR3 nucleotide sequence: TGTGCCAGCAGCTTTCTCCGAGACACTGAAGCTTTCTTT. It encodes CASSFLRDTEAFF.

The rearrangement joins TRBV6-2 or TRBV6-3 to TRBJ1-5, with 10 positions matching TRBD1. CDR1 and CDR2 (germline): MNHEY, SVGEGT. Trimming at V came to 6 bases and at J to 0 bases, leaving 17 bases not matched to a gene. The CDR3 contains 20 residues. The CDR3 DNA is TGTGCCAGCAGCCTCCTCCCAGGGACAGGGGTCCATTTTAGCAATCAGCCCCAGCATTTT. Amino acids: CASSLLPGTGVHFSNQPQHF.

This chain links TRBV5-4 with TRBJ2-7; 8 bases are a match to TRBD2. This CDR3 is 15 amino acids long. Germline assignment: CDR1 SGHNT and CDR2 YYREEE (reference sequence). The ends lost 5 bases at V and 3 bases at J; junction bases unmatched: 10. As DNA, the CDR3 is TGTGCCAGCAGGATCGGGGGACTAGGATTCTACGAGCAGTACTTC. This translates into CASRIGGLGFYEQYF.

The gene calls are TRBV12-3 or TRBV12-4 and TRBJ2-7, with TRBD1 matching over 7 bases. Trimming cost V 5 bases and J 6 bases; bases outside gene matches: 4. The CDR3 extends over 12 amino acids. CDR3 in amino acids: CASSVTGAEQYF. DNA for the CDR3: TGTGCCAGCAGTGTAACAGGGGCCGAGCAGTACTTC.

V is TRBV6-1 and J is TRBJ2-6; 7 nucleotides agree with TRBD1. The V and J ends lost 1 base and 2 bases, in that order; junction bases with no gene match: 8. The CDR3 runs to 18 residues. Germline CDR1 is MNHNS and CDR2 is SASEGT. CDR3 nucleotides: TGTGCCAGCAGTGAAGTGCAAGGGGGCTTCCCTGGGGCCAACGTCCTGACTTTC. Amino acids: CASSEVQGGFPGANVLTF.

This clone has just a few counts. The rearrangement uses TRBV5-3 and TRBJ1-3; TRBD1 agrees at 11 bases. Being an ORF, TRBV5-3 has a function that is uncertain. V lost 4 bases and J lost 9; bases outside the gene matches: 6. This CDR3 is 14 amino acids long. The CDR3: CARSPDRGHPTIYF. CDR3 sequence (DNA): TGTGCCAGAAGCCCGGACAGGGGGCACCCCACCATATATTTT.

This clone was seen a single time. The gene calls are TRBV7-9 and TRBJ1-4; 9 positions agree with TRBD1. The CDR3 runs 15 residues. V gave up 5 bases and J gave up 4 bases; unmatched junction bases: 5. Germline-derived CDR1 and CDR2 are SEHNR and FQNEAQ (reference sequence). The CDR3 is CASSTRTGVNEKLFF. CDR3 sequence (DNA): TGTGCCAGCAGCACCCGGACAGGGGTTAATGAAAAACTGTTTTTT.

V and J are TRBV7-2 and TRBJ1-3; maybe TRBD1 (6 bases). Germline V gives CDR1 SGHTA, CDR2 FQGNSA. There are 15 residues in the CDR3. V lost 3 bases to trimming and J lost 4 bases, with 13 bases between them. The CDR3 bases are TGTGCCAGCAGCTTCCCCACAGGGTCAGGAAACACCATATATTTT. Its translation is CASSFPTGSGNTIYF.

This rearrangement joins TRBV4-3 to TRBJ1-2; D possibly corresponds to TRBD1 (5 bases). Trimming pared 1 base from V and 3 bases from J, leaving 12 bases between. Germline assignment: CDR1 LGHNA and CDR2 YSLEER. This CDR3 has 15 amino acids. This CDR3 is CASSQASGEYYGYTF. The CDR3 DNA reads TGCGCCAGCAGCCAAGCTTCGGGGGAGTACTATGGCTACACCTTC.

Comments on this clone: At one end the junction does not follow the germline gene, possibly because of a read error. The chain carries TRBV3-1 (or the pseudogene TRBV3-2) and TRBJ1-4; D not resolved. CDR1 and CDR2 (germline): LGHDT, YNNKEL (reference sequence). CDR3 length: 16 residues. The DNA of the CDR3 is TGTGCCAGCAGCCAAGATCTAGCCAGGCTTAATGAACAACTGTTTTTT. Translation gives CASSQDLARLNEQLFF.

The chain recombines TRBV28 with TRBJ1-5; tentatively, D is TRBD1 (6 bases). Germline-derived CDR1 and CDR2 are MDHEN and SYDVKM. CDR3 length: 15 residues. The ends were cut back, 3 bases at V and 0 bases at J, with 9 bases in the middle. The CDR3 spells CASSLTGNSNQPQHF. In DNA, the CDR3 is TGTGCCAGCAGTTTGACAGGCAATAGCAATCAGCCCCAGCATTTT.